This TCR beta chain was captured by sequencing in a study of blood T cell repertoires in COVID-19. The CDR3 is made up of 15 amino acids. J was trimmed by 7 bases and V by 3 bases; bases with no gene match: 6. Germline V gene lookup returns CDR1 SGHTA and CDR2 FQGNSA. Sequencing used immunoSEQ multiplex PCR; TCRdb keeps in-frame clones, though not all of them. The table records 250,000 or so clones, 60% to 75% of them present only once. The chain is built from TRBV7-2 and TRBJ1-6, with 7 bases that match TRBD1. Input material: peripheral blood. The sequence came from a woman older than 75 with acute or convalescent COVID-19. The CDR3 loop is CASSLPPRGNSPLHF. Here the CDR3 DNA reads TGTGCCAGCAGCTTGCCCCCCAGGGGGAATTCACCCCTCCACTTT.